What follows are 4 T cell receptor beta chains derived from one specimen sequenced in a study of identical twins. Using its own MiXCR run on the 5' RACE reads, TCRdb lists one record per CDR3 protein. Of fewer than 900,000 distinct CDR3 sequences listed, 21% were seen once; the top ten hold 4% to 5.5%. The data were also submitted as part of a second study, on T cells expressing NK-cell markers.

Sequencing was done on a sample of PBMCs. Source of these receptors: a woman aged 18-29 years in good health.

This clonotype was seen more than once but under ten times. The chain is built from TRBV19 and TRBJ2-1; 12 bases line up with TRBD2. CDR3 length equals 15 residues. V lost 5 bases, J lost 9 bases, and 8 bases stayed unmatched. Germline V CDR1 and CDR2: LNHDA, SQIVND (reference sequence). The CDR3 loop is CASSATSGGTTEQFF. Written as DNA, the CDR3 is TGTGCCAGTAGTGCGACTAGCGGGGGAACCACTGAGCAGTTCTTC.

V gene TRBV9 combines with J gene TRBJ2-1; 9 positions agree with TRBD2. Germline V lookup: CDR1 SGDLS, CDR2 YYNGEE. The length of the CDR3 is 15 residues. Germline trimming cut 2 bases from V and 8 bases from J; bases unmatched to any gene: 8. The CDR3 protein is CASSVFSGRTDEQFF. CDR3 bases: TGTGCCAGCAGCGTTTTCAGCGGGAGGACCGATGAGCAGTTCTTC.

This clonotype came up a few times. The chain recombines TRBV7-8 with TRBJ2-1; 11 bases align to TRBD2. The germline V gene has CDR1 SGHVS and CDR2 FQNEAQ. The V gene end was trimmed by 1 base and the J gene end by 10 bases; junction bases not matched to a gene: 12. This CDR3 has 17 amino acids. CDR3 DNA: TGTGCCAGCAGCTTAGTCAGGTTAGCGGGAGGGCCATGGGAGCAGTTCTTC. Protein product: CASSLVRLAGGPWEQFF.

A few counts support this clonotype. The J gene is TRBJ1-1, the V gene TRBV5-1; TRBD1 aligns across 10 bases. The CDR3 sequence is 15 residues long. V shed 4 bases and J 1 base; nucleotides not matched to a gene: 4. The germline V gene encodes CDR1 SGHRS and CDR2 YFSETQ. The chain's CDR3 is CASSARTGGNTEAFF. The CDR3 region has the DNA TGCGCCAGCAGCGCCCGGACAGGGGGGAACACTGAAGCTTTCTTT.